The source of this T cell receptor (beta chain) is a study of Graves' ophthalmopathy and Graves' hyperthyroidism. CDR3 length equals 13 residues. CDR1 and CDR2 from the germline V gene are MDHEN and SYDVKM. J was trimmed by 7 bases and V by 6 bases; bases with no gene match: 6. Amplification of TCR beta CDR3 regions used RNA transcripts. First-round RT-PCR used HTBI primers; second-round multiplex PCR followed. TCRdb re-called the multiplex PCR reads through MiXCR, storing one row per CDR3 protein. The sample has approximately 640,000 distinct CDR3 sequences; about two fifths are singletons. The rearrangement links TRBV28 to TRBJ2-7; 10 nucleotides line up with TRBD2. The clonotype comes from an adult man with Graves' ophthalmopathy. Sequenced: peripheral blood. CDR3 region: CASRSGGAHEQYF. CDR3 DNA sequence: TGTGCCAGCAGGAGCGGGGGGGCGCATGAGCAGTACTTC.